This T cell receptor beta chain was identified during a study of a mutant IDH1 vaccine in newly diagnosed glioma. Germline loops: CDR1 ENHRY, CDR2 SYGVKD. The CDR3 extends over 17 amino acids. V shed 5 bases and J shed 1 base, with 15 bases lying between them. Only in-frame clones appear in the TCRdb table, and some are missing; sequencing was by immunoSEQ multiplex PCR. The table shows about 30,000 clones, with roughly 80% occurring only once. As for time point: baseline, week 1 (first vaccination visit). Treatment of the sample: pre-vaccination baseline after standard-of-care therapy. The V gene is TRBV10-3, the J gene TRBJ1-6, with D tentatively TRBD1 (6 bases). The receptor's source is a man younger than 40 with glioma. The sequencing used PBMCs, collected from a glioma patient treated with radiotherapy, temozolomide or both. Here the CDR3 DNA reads TGTGCCATCAGTACAGTCGGAGGGGGTTCCTATAATTCACCCCTCCACTTT. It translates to CAISTVGGGSYNSPLHF.